The next 4 T cell receptor beta chains were all read from a single sample in a study of blood T cell repertoires in COVID-19. The protocol was immunoSEQ multiplex PCR, while the TCRdb copy is restricted to in-frame clones and leaves out a portion. The sample lists about 96,000 clones, about 87% occurring once. Sequenced input: peripheral blood. These receptors were obtained from a human donor with COVID-19, enrolled during active disease. The donor label of this sample is uncertain.

This sequence joins TRBV19 and TRBJ2-3; D may be TRBD2 (5 bases). CDR3 length: 16 amino acids. Germline CDR1 is LNHDA and CDR2 is SQIVND (reference sequence). V was shortened by 3 bases and J by 1 base, with 14 bases between the two germline ends. CDR3 bases: TGTGCCAGTAGTATCGGGGTCCCAAGTCGCACAGATACGCAGTATTTT. Translating it yields CASSIGVPSRTDTQYF.

The chain is built from TRBV7-9 and TRBJ1-2; 9 nucleotides line up with TRBD1. In germline, CDR1 is SEHNR, CDR2 FQNEAQ (reference sequence). The CDR3 covers 16 residues. With V trimmed by 2 bases and J by 3 bases, 7 bases remained unmatched. The CDR3 protein is CASSLPTGGNDYGYTF. Here the CDR3 DNA reads TGTGCCAGCAGCTTACCGACAGGGGGGAACGACTATGGCTACACCTTC.

CDR3 region: CASSLTSGPTDTQYF. CDR3 nucleotides: TGTGCCAGCAGCTTGACTAGCGGACCCACAGATACGCAGTATTTT. The rearrangement uses TRBV9 and TRBJ2-3; 9 bases line up with TRBD2. V lost 4 bases to trimming and J lost 2 bases; unmatched junction nucleotides: 5. The CDR3 length is 15 residues. Per germline, CDR1 SGDLS and CDR2 YYNGEE.

The chain joins TRBV7-9 to TRBJ1-6; no clear D gene. Per germline, CDR1 SEHNR and CDR2 FQNEAQ (reference sequence). There are 16 residues in the CDR3. The V end was cut by 6 bases, the J end by 0 bases, with 12 bases between. The DNA for the CDR3 is TGTGCCAGCAGTCAAGACCGGAGCTCCTATAATTCACCCCTCCACTTT. Its protein product is CASSQDRSSYNSPLHF.